The 20 T cell receptor beta chains given below trace back to one sample, sequenced in a study of cytotoxic CD8 clonotypes in ibrutinib-treated CLL. TCRdb keeps only in-frame clones here, not all; method: immunoSEQ multiplex PCR. This sample carries over 200,000 clones, 79% of them seen once, and the ten largest clones take roughly 11%. Material: PBMCs, obtained after 12 months of ibrutinib treatment. Receptors originate from a human donor with chronic lymphocytic leukemia.

The V call is TRBV19, the J call TRBJ2-5, with unresolved D. CDR3 length: 13 residues. V gave up 9 bases and J gave up 2 bases, with 13 bases separating them. Germline CDR1 LNHDA, CDR2 SQIVND (reference sequence). The CDR3 region is CASRRIPQETQYF. Written as DNA, the CDR3 is TGTGCCAGCAGAAGAATCCCACAAGAGACCCAGTACTTC.

This sequence joins TRBV5-1 and TRBJ2-7; no definite D call. Per germline, CDR1 SGHRS and CDR2 YFSETQ. Trimming cost V 0 bases and J 0 bases, with 10 bases left between them. The CDR3 sequence is 15 residues long. The CDR3 protein is CASSLAVSHSYEQYF. For the CDR3, the DNA is TGCGCCAGCAGCTTGGCGGTGTCACACTCCTACGAGCAGTACTTC.

The chain has TRBV29-1 and TRBJ1-3; TRBD1 might be the D (5 bases). V lost 6 bases to trimming and J lost 0 bases, with 15 bases between them. CDR1 and CDR2 (germline): SQVTM, ANQGSEA. The length of the CDR3 is 15 residues. The CDR3 DNA follows: TGCAGCGTGGCCGGACATCAGAACTCTGGAAACACCATATATTTT. It yields the protein CSVAGHQNSGNTIYF.

This clone was detected a few times. The V call is TRBV27, the J call TRBJ2-2, with a possible D match to TRBD1 (6 bases). V lost 8 bases and J 7 bases, leaving 17 bases between the germline ends. The V gene's germline CDR1 is MNHEY and CDR2 SMNVEV (reference sequence). CDR3 length equals 14 residues. The DNA of the CDR3 is TGTGCCAGCCGCTATACAGGGTCTGGCGGGGAGCTGTTTTTT. It specifies CASRYTGSGGELFF.

J is TRBJ2-1 and V is TRBV18; TRBD1 agrees at 7 bases. CDR3 length: 13 amino acids. Losses at the gene ends were 5 bases for V and 9 bases for J; bases not matched to a gene: 7. CDR1 and CDR2 (germline): KGHSH, LQKENI. The CDR3 is CASSSLQGSEQFF. As DNA, the CDR3 is TGTGCCAGCTCAAGCTTACAGGGGAGTGAGCAGTTCTTC.

This clone was picked up a small number of times. This chain joins TRBV4-1 and TRBJ2-7, with TRBD2 identical over 13 bases. CDR3 size: 16 residues. With V trimmed by 1 base and J by 6 bases, 6 bases remained unmatched. The germline CDR1 and CDR2 sequences are MGHRA and YSYEKL. The CDR3 region is CASSQVGTSGVGEQYF. The CDR3 DNA follows: TGCGCCAGCAGCCAAGTTGGGACTAGCGGGGTTGGCGAGCAGTACTTC.

The chain is built from TRBV5-6 and TRBJ1-2; D gene ambiguous. Germline CDR1 and CDR2: SGHDT and YYEEEE. The V end was cut by 0 bases, the J end by 13 bases, with 16 bases between. The CDR3 totals 13 residues. The CDR3 DNA sequence: TGTGCCAGCAGCTTGGAGGCGGTTTGGACCGCCACCTTC. Protein sequence: CASSLEAVWTATF.

The V call is TRBV5-4, the J call TRBJ2-5; D not resolved. Trimming took off 4 bases at V and 5 bases at J, with 18 bases between the two ends. CDR3 size: 15 residues. From germline, CDR1 is SGHNT and CDR2 YYREEE (reference sequence). For the CDR3, the DNA is TGTGCCAGCAGCCTTGTCGAGGAGATTGGGGAGACCCAGTACTTC. Protein: CASSLVEEIGETQYF.

V is TRBV7-8 and J is TRBJ2-5; D not certain. Trimming left V 5 bases short and J 6 bases short, with 10 bases between. CDR3 length equals 12 residues. The germline gives CDR1 SGHVS, CDR2 FQNEAQ. The CDR3 bases are TGTGCCAGCAGCACCCGCTTGAAGACCCAGTACTTC. Translating gives CASSTRLKTQYF.

This clone was seen just once. This chain uses TRBV19 with TRBJ1-6; 8 nucleotides match TRBD1. Germline V gene sequence: CDR1 LNHDA, CDR2 SQIVND (reference sequence). This CDR3 is 16 amino acids long. Trimming at V came to 7 bases and at J to 7 bases, leaving 12 bases not matched to a gene. The CDR3 loop reads CASKSSTRGLNSPLHF. The CDR3 DNA reads TGTGCCAGTAAGTCCTCGACCAGGGGGCTAAATTCACCCCTCCACTTT.

J is TRBJ2-7 and V is TRBV6-5; D is possibly TRBD2 (5 bases). The ends were cut back, 6 bases at V and 2 bases at J, with 11 bases in the middle. Germline CDR1 MNHEY, CDR2 SVGAGI. CDR3 length: 13 residues. CDR3 in amino acids: CASRRGRAYEQYF. The CDR3 DNA reads TGTGCCAGCAGACGGGGTAGAGCCTACGAGCAGTACTTC.

The chain has TRBV11-2 and TRBJ2-1, with 8 bases that match TRBD1. This CDR3 is 13 amino acids long. The V segment lost 0 bases and the J segment 15 bases; nucleotides outside the gene matches: 7. Germline V gives CDR1 SGHAT, CDR2 FQNNGV. CDR3 loop: CASSLDLGQGRFF. CDR3 nucleotides: TGTGCCAGCAGCTTAGATCTAGGACAGGGTCGGTTCTTC.

The V gene is TRBV28, the J gene TRBJ2-1; a possible D gene is TRBD2 (6 bases). The CDR3 is 18 residues long. V lost 6 bases to trimming and J lost 4 bases, with 25 bases between them. CDR1 and CDR2 (germline): MDHEN, SYDVKM. The CDR3 coding sequence is TGTGCCAGCAGGGGACGGAAGGGGAGCGGGCTCCCTTACAATGAGCAGTTCTTC. Translated, it gives CASRGRKGSGLPYNEQFF.

V usage is TRBV27 and J usage is TRBJ1-2; 7 nucleotides match TRBD1. The CDR3 sequence is 14 residues long. In germline, CDR1 is MNHEY, CDR2 SMNVEV (reference sequence). V lost 3 bases to trimming and J lost 8 bases; unmatched junction nucleotides: 9. In nucleotides, the CDR3 is TGTGCCAGCAGTTTCGGAAGGGGGCAAGGCGGCTACACCTTC. This codes for CASSFGRGQGGYTF.

This clone was counted ten times or more. The chain is built from TRBV13 and TRBJ2-7; tentative D call: TRBD1 (6 bases). The CDR3 sequence is 14 residues long. Germline lookup yields CDR1 PRHDT and CDR2 FYEKMQ (reference sequence). Deletions cut 5 bases from V and 2 bases from J, with 13 bases between. The CDR3 reads CASSTRDMPYEQYF. The CDR3 DNA is TGTGCCAGCAGCACGAGGGACATGCCCTACGAGCAGTACTTC.

V and J are TRBV18 and TRBJ2-2, with D unresolved. From germline, CDR1 is KGHSH and CDR2 LQKENI. The CDR3 covers 15 residues. V shed 3 bases and J shed 6 bases, with 14 bases lying between them. This chain's CDR3 is CASSPPSRYAGELFF. The CDR3 DNA is TGTGCCAGCTCACCCCCATCACGTTATGCCGGGGAGCTGTTTTTT.

The CDR3: CASSEMVLQYF. CDR3 nucleotides: TGTGCCAGCAGTGAAATGGTTCTGCAGTACTTC. V gene TRBV6-1 combines with J gene TRBJ2-7, with unresolved D. The germline gives CDR1 MNHNS, CDR2 SASEGT. The CDR3 length is 11 residues. The V gene lost 2 bases and the J gene lost 9 bases, with 8 bases spanning the gap.

At least ten counts were recorded for this clone. V and J are TRBV27 and TRBJ1-4, with 9 bases aligning to TRBD1. Germline values: CDR1 MNHEY, CDR2 SMNVEV (reference sequence). Trimming at V came to 3 bases and at J to 8 bases, leaving 7 bases not matched to a gene. The CDR3 is made up of 15 amino acids. The CDR3 nucleotides read TGTGCCAGCAGTTTTACAGGGGGCGCTGGGGAAAAACTGTTTTTT. This sequence encodes CASSFTGGAGEKLFF.

V and J are TRBV15 and TRBJ2-7; D is perhaps TRBD1 (6 bases). The V gene's germline CDR1 is LNHNV and CDR2 YYDKDF (reference sequence). The CDR3 runs to 14 residues. V was cut by 0 bases and J by 7 bases, with 13 bases left in between. The CDR3 protein is CATSRDQGWREQYF. Written as DNA, the CDR3 is TGTGCCACCAGCAGAGATCAGGGGTGGCGGGAGCAGTACTTC.

This clone was seen a few times. The same CDR3 can be traced to other DNA sequences in this sample. V gene TRBV2 combines with J gene TRBJ1-1; the D is unclear. The ends were cut back, 2 bases at V and 2 bases at J, with 0 bases in the middle. Germline-derived CDR1 and CDR2 are SNHLY and FYNNEI. The CDR3 extends over 11 amino acids. The CDR3 sequence is CASSENTEAFF. CDR3 nucleotide sequence: TGTGCCAGCAGTGAAAACACTGAAGCTTTCTTT. Combining the CDR3 with reference TRBV2 and TRBJ1-1 gives the whole variable domain EPEVTQTPSHQVTQMGQEVILRCVPISNHLYFYWYRQILGQKVEFLVSFYNNEISEKSEIFDDQFSVERPDGSNFTLKIRSTKLEDSAMYFCASSENTEAFFGQGTRLTVV.